This T cell receptor (beta chain) was documented in a study of cytomegalovirus exposure and HLA in healthy donors. Points from the study as a whole: Accurate prediction of most subjects' HLA-A and HLA-B alleles from TCR beta sequences was reported.

Amplification used 60 Vbeta primers and 13 Jbeta primers. Sequenced by immunoSEQ multiplex PCR; TCRdb stores in-frame clones only, minus some. The sample carries around 130,000 clones, just over 65% recorded once. Germline CDR1 and CDR2: MNHEY and SVGAGI. The length of the CDR3 is 16 residues. With regard to this clone: The antigen remains unidentified. One end of the junction is discordant with germline, which a read error may explain.

The rearrangement joins TRBV6-5 to TRBJ1-1, with D perhaps matching TRBD1 (5 bases). The sequence was obtained from a man in his late teens or twenties in good health and CMV-seronegative. Material for sequencing was PBMCs. DNA for the CDR3: TGTGCCCGCAGTTACGCTACCGGGACTAAAGAATCTGAAGCTTTCTTT. This translates into CARSYATGTKESEAFF.